These 21 T cell receptor beta chains came from one sample sequenced in a study of sequential checkpoint blockade in melanoma. Repertoires were generated with immunoSEQ multiplex PCR, while TCRdb's copy carries only in-frame clones and drops some. This table has about 27,000 clones, 60% to 85% appearing once. Noted treatment: randomized to nivolumab then ipilimumab (arm A) or the reverse (arm B). This sample comprised CD8+ T cells sorted from blood (inferred from file names), obtained from a patient given nivolumab and ipilimumab in sequence. Receptors were obtained from a human donor with melanoma.

V is TRBV7-9 and J is TRBJ2-7, with 7 bases matching TRBD1. V lost 5 bases, J lost 6 bases, and 10 bases stayed unmatched. This CDR3 region has 14 residues. Germline CDR1 and CDR2: SEHNR and FQNEAQ (reference sequence). In DNA, the CDR3 is TGTGCCAGCAGCCTGAGGGACAGACAGTCCGAGCAGTACTTC. Amino acids: CASSLRDRQSEQYF.

The gene calls are TRBV4-2 and TRBJ2-2, with D maybe TRBD1 (5 bases). The germline V and J ends were trimmed by 5 bases and 7 bases, with 11 bases remaining between them. In germline, CDR1 is LGHNA, CDR2 YNFKEQ. The CDR3 is 13 amino acids. This CDR3 reads CASSLGADGELFF. The CDR3 bases are TGTGCCAGCAGCTTAGGGGCGGACGGGGAGCTGTTTTTT.

The rearrangement links TRBV7-9 to TRBJ2-7; 7 positions agree with TRBD1. The length of the CDR3 is 14 residues. The J segment lost 3 bases and the V segment lost 7 bases, leaving 9 bases of the junction unmatched. Germline CDR1 and CDR2: SEHNR and FQNEAQ (reference sequence). The CDR3 loop is CASTPGTEDYEQYF. Written as DNA, the CDR3 is TGTGCCAGCACTCCCGGGACAGAGGACTACGAGCAGTACTTC.

The rearrangement links TRBV2 to TRBJ2-7, with D possibly matching TRBD1 (6 bases). The CDR3 is 13 amino acids. Between the trimmed V and J ends, which lost 5 bases and 3 bases, there was a span of 11 bases. Germline V gene sequence: CDR1 SNHLY, CDR2 FYNNEI. CDR3 DNA: TGTGCCAGCAGTCAGGGGTCGGACTACGAGCAGTACTTC. It codes for CASSQGSDYEQYF.

This CDR3 is CASSNGGALGELFF. CDR3 coding DNA: TGTGCCAGCAGCAACGGGGGGGCCCTCGGGGAGCTGTTTTTT. This sequence joins TRBV6-5 and TRBJ2-2, with 8 bases aligning to TRBD2. CDR3 length: 14 amino acids. In germline, CDR1 is MNHEY, CDR2 SVGAGI. Germline trimming cut 6 bases from V and 7 bases from J; bases unmatched to any gene: 7.

This clone was counted a single time. V usage is TRBV7-9 and J usage is TRBJ2-5; 12 bases agree with TRBD2. Trimming took 5 bases from V and 9 from J; bases not matched to a gene: 7. Germline V gene sequence: CDR1 SEHNR, CDR2 FQNEAQ (reference sequence). This CDR3 has 14 amino acids. The CDR3 spells CASSGTSGFTAQYF. DNA for the CDR3: TGTGCCAGCAGCGGGACTAGCGGGTTCACCGCCCAGTACTTC.

The J gene is TRBJ2-7, the V gene TRBV9; perhaps TRBD2 as D (5 bases). This CDR3 spans 13 amino acids. CDR1 is SGDLS, CDR2 YYNGEE, per germline. Trimming cost V 3 bases and J 7 bases, with 14 bases left between them. The DNA of the CDR3 is TGTGCCAGCAGCGACGGGGTATCGCGGGAGCAGTACTTC. It codes for CASSDGVSREQYF.

The chain uses TRBV10-3 and TRBJ1-5, with a tentative D call TRBD1 (6 bases). V was cut by 2 bases and J by 4 bases, with 9 bases left in between. Germline CDR1 reads ENHRY; CDR2 reads SYGVKD. The CDR3 is 14 residues long. This CDR3 is CAISESRGNQPQHF. CDR3 bases: TGTGCCATCAGTGAGAGCAGGGGTAATCAGCCCCAGCATTTT.

This clone was found once. This sequence joins TRBV7-6 and TRBJ2-1; 10 positions agree with TRBD2. V was clipped by 5 bases and J by 1 base; unmatched bases: 11. CDR1 and CDR2 from the germline V gene are SGHVS and FNYEAQ. CDR3 length equals 18 residues. The CDR3 DNA is TGTGCCAGCAGCCCCCGGACTAGCGGATTCGGGTCCTACAATGAGCAGTTCTTC. The encoded protein is CASSPRTSGFGSYNEQFF.

The V and J genes are TRBV6-5 and TRBJ2-3, with 12 bases lining up with TRBD2. V shed 4 bases, J shed 2 bases, and the junction held 4 bases outside the gene matches. The CDR3 consists of 16 residues. Germline values: CDR1 MNHEY, CDR2 SVGAGI. The CDR3 protein is CASSSRLAGATDTQYF. The CDR3 DNA is TGTGCCAGCAGTTCCCGACTAGCGGGGGCCACAGATACGCAGTATTTT.

The V and J genes are TRBV27 and TRBJ2-1; D not resolved. The CDR3 totals 14 residues. CDR1 and CDR2 (germline): MNHEY, SMNVEV (reference sequence). Trimming took 0 bases from V and 6 from J, leaving 9 bases between them. The CDR3 DNA follows: TGTGCCAGCAGTTTATCAGGTAGAGGCAATGAGCAGTTCTTC. Translating it yields CASSLSGRGNEQFF.

The J gene is TRBJ2-7, the V gene TRBV6-5; no reliable D call. Germline lookup yields CDR1 MNHEY and CDR2 SVGAGI. The CDR3 has 13 residues. V lost 1 base, J lost 3 bases, and 7 bases lay in between. The CDR3 is CASSYFKHYEQYF. DNA for the CDR3: TGTGCCAGCAGTTACTTCAAGCACTACGAGCAGTACTTC.

The chain carries TRBV28 and TRBJ1-1; TRBD1 matches at 7 bases. CDR3 size: 15 residues. V lost 6 bases, J lost 6 bases, and 13 bases stayed unmatched. CDR1 MDHEN and CDR2 SYDVKM come from the germline V gene. Here the CDR3 DNA reads TGTGCCAGCAGCACCCCGGGACAGCCTGTTTCTGAAGCTTTCTTT. Protein sequence: CASSTPGQPVSEAFF. The complete variable domain, with remaining parts taken from reference TRBV28 and TRBJ1-1, reads DVKVTQSSRYLVKRTGEKVFLECVQDMDHENMFWYRQDPGLGLRLIYFSYDVKMKEKGDIPEGYSVSREKKERFSLILESASTNQTSMYLCASSTPGQPVSEAFFGQGTRLTVV.

The chain uses TRBV10-3 and TRBJ2-7; TRBD1 might be the D (6 bases). CDR3 length: 14 residues. V lost 3 bases, J lost 5 bases, and 14 bases lay in between. Germline V lookup: CDR1 ENHRY, CDR2 SYGVKD. DNA of the CDR3: TGTGCCATCAGTGACAACAGGGAAGTGGACGAGCAGTACTTC. Encoded protein: CAISDNREVDEQYF.

This chain joins TRBV28 and TRBJ1-5, with 7 bases lining up with TRBD1. This CDR3 is built from 12 residues. The V and J ends lost 4 bases and 6 bases, in that order; junction bases with no gene match: 0. Germline V gives CDR1 MDHEN, CDR2 SYDVKM. The CDR3 bases are TGTGCCAGCAGTTGGACAGGTCAGCCCCAGCATTTT. It translates to CASSWTGQPQHF.

The V and J genes are TRBV4-2 and TRBJ1-2, with 8 bases identical to TRBD1. In germline, CDR1 is LGHNA, CDR2 YNFKEQ. With V trimmed by 2 bases and J by 6 bases, 11 bases remained unmatched. CDR3 length: 16 residues. CDR3 nucleotides: TGTGCCAGCAGCCAATGGGAGGACAGGGAGTCCCATGGCTACACCTTC. It yields the protein CASSQWEDRESHGYTF.

The chain recombines TRBV5-1 with TRBJ2-1, with 8 bases matching TRBD1. This CDR3 comprises 15 residues. Germline trimming cut 0 bases from V and 7 bases from J; bases unmatched to any gene: 6. Per germline, CDR1 SGHRS and CDR2 YFSETQ. The CDR3 DNA reads as TGCGCCAGCAGCTTGGCCCCAGGGGGCCGGAATGAGCAGTTCTTC. Its protein is CASSLAPGGRNEQFF. Full variable domain (rest looked up from reference TRBV5-1 and TRBJ2-1): KAGVTQTPRYLIKTRGQQVTLSCSPISGHRSVSWYQQTPGQGLQFLFEYFSETQRNKGNFPGRFSGRQFSNSRSEMNVSTLELGDSALYLCASSLAPGGRNEQFFGPGTRLTVL.

This clone was recorded once. The chain joins TRBV10-2 to TRBJ2-3; TRBD1 matches at 8 bases. This CDR3 has 13 amino acids. Germline loops: CDR1 WSHSY, CDR2 SAAADI. V lost 6 bases, J lost 7 bases, and 6 bases stayed unmatched. The DNA for the CDR3 is TGCGCCAGCAGGGACAGGGAGGTAAATACGCAGTATTTT. Residues: CASRDREVNTQYF.

The rearrangement joins TRBV9 to TRBJ1-2, with TRBD1 as a possible D gene (5 bases). The CDR3 is made up of 13 amino acids. The V and J ends lost 2 bases and 4 bases respectively, with 9 bases between them. Germline values: CDR1 SGDLS, CDR2 YYNGEE. This CDR3 is CASSVQGRYGYTF. CDR3 bases: TGTGCCAGCAGCGTCCAGGGCCGCTATGGCTACACCTTC.

This clone came up once. The J gene is TRBJ2-3, the V gene TRBV30, with 10 bases matching TRBD1. The J segment lost 2 bases and the V segment lost 0 bases, leaving 2 bases of the junction unmatched. The CDR3 totals 15 residues. Per germline, CDR1 GTSNPN and CDR2 SVGIG (reference sequence). The CDR3 is CAWSVGTGVTDTQYF. The CDR3 DNA reads as TGTGCCTGGAGTGTGGGGACAGGGGTCACAGATACGCAGTATTTT.

The rearrangement uses TRBV6-4 and TRBJ2-1; TRBD1 aligns across 10 bases. The CDR3 is 14 residues long. From germline, CDR1 is MRHNA and CDR2 SNTAGT. V shed 0 bases and J 10 bases; nucleotides not matched to a gene: 3. CDR3: CASSDSTGGAEQFF. For the CDR3, the DNA is TGTGCCAGCAGTGACTCGACAGGGGGCGCCGAGCAGTTCTTC.